The 10 T cell receptor beta chains below were found in one sample sequenced in a study of breast tumors, draining lymph nodes, adjacent tissues. TCRdb passed the multiplex PCR reads through MiXCR, listing each CDR3 protein once. Found here are some 110,000 distinct CDR3 sequences, about 30% of them singletons; the top ten hold around 6%. Breast cancer patients provided tissue from their axillary draining lymph nodes. The sample taken for sequencing was axillary lymph node tissue. Receptors originate from a female donor with breast cancer. Some clones in this sample may be carry-over from other donors' samples.

This chain joins TRBV7-2 and TRBJ1-4; 9 positions agree with TRBD1. Germline V gives CDR1 SGHTA, CDR2 FQGNSA. CDR3 size: 15 residues. V gave up 4 bases and J gave up 7 bases; unmatched junction bases: 7. The CDR3, as DNA: TGTGCCAGCAGCTCAGGGACAGGGATGAGTGAAAAACTGTTTTTT. Translated, it gives CASSSGTGMSEKLFF.

The chain joins TRBV6-4 to TRBJ1-1, with 8 bases lining up with TRBD1. CDR1 MRHNA and CDR2 SNTAGT come from the germline V gene. V gave up 6 bases and J gave up 4 bases; unmatched junction bases: 10. The CDR3 consists of 15 residues. CDR3 nucleotide sequence: TGTGCCAGCAGCCACAACAGGGGGGTGACCACTGAAGCTTTCTTT. This translates into CASSHNRGVTTEAFF.

The J gene is TRBJ2-3, the V gene TRBV20-1; D not resolved. This CDR3 has 14 amino acids. With 6 bases removed from V and 3 bases from J, the gap between germline ends came to 16 bases. In germline, CDR1 is DFQATT, CDR2 SNEGSKA (reference sequence). This CDR3 reads CSASARVGTDTQYF. CDR3 nucleotide sequence: TGCAGTGCCTCTGCCCGGGTCGGAACAGATACGCAGTATTTT.

To note about this clonotype: This may be a read error, as it is one base from a much larger clone. The V gene is TRBV13, the J gene TRBJ2-1, with D perhaps TRBD1 (6 bases). Germline V lookup: CDR1 PRHDT, CDR2 FYEKMQ (reference sequence). V dropped 10 bases and J dropped 6 bases, with 13 bases sitting between them. This CDR3 region has 12 residues. CDR3 nucleotides: TGTGCCATCGGGACACAGGGCAATGAGCAGTTCTTC. Its translation: CAIGTQGNEQFF.

This clonotype was seen at least ten times. J is TRBJ1-2 and V is TRBV29-1; 7 bases are shared with TRBD1. Germline V CDR1 and CDR2: SQVTM, ANQGSEA. The ends lost 2 bases at V and 4 bases at J; junction bases unmatched: 13. This CDR3 has 16 amino acids. The CDR3 DNA follows: TGCAGCGTTGAATTCCGGACAGGCTCCAGGGGCTATGGCTACACCTTC. This encodes CSVEFRTGSRGYGYTF. Supplemented by reference TRBV29-1 and TRBJ1-2, the full variable domain reads SAVISQKPSRDICQRGTSLTIQCQVDSQVTMMFWYRQQPGQSLTLIATANQGSEATYESGFVIDKFPISRPNLTFSTLTVSNMSPEDSSIYLCSVEFRTGSRGYGYTFGSGTRLTVV.

Many counts were recorded for this clonotype. The rearrangement uses TRBV10-3 and TRBJ2-2, with D possibly being TRBD1 (5 bases). In germline, CDR1 is ENHRY, CDR2 SYGVKD. The CDR3 sequence is 15 residues long. With 4 bases removed from V and 6 bases from J, the gap between germline ends came to 15 bases. CDR3 residues: CAISGGPMVAGELFF. The CDR3 DNA follows: TGTGCCATCAGTGGGGGCCCGATGGTCGCCGGGGAGCTGTTTTTT.

This clonotype was found many times. The chain couples TRBV2 to TRBJ2-6; D remains unclear. Trimming left V 3 bases short and J 2 bases short, with 8 bases between. The germline gives CDR1 SNHLY, CDR2 FYNNEI. CDR3 length: 15 amino acids. DNA of the CDR3: TGTGCCAGCAGTGAGGAGAGGACTGGGGCCAACGTCCTGACTTTC. Translated: CASSEERTGANVLTF.

This clonotype was observed at least ten times. The J gene is TRBJ1-6, the V gene TRBV4-3; a possible D gene is TRBD1 (6 bases). The ends were cut back, 4 bases at V and 10 bases at J, with 8 bases in the middle. This CDR3 has 12 residues. Germline V gene data show CDR1 as LGHNA and CDR2 as YSLEER. The CDR3 reads CASSLQGSPLHF. The CDR3 nucleotides read TGCGCCAGCAGCCTCCAGGGGTCACCCCTCCACTTT.

CDR3 nucleotides: TGTGCCAGCAGCTTGGCCGGGACTAGCGGGGGGGCCTTATTGGTTAATGAGCAGTTCTTC. Residues: CASSLAGTSGGALLVNEQFF. This chain connects TRBV5-6 to TRBJ2-1; TRBD2 agrees at 16 bases. The ends lost 0 bases at V and 7 bases at J; junction bases unmatched: 13. The CDR3 is 20 amino acids. Germline loops: CDR1 SGHDT, CDR2 YYEEEE.

Many counts were recorded for this clonotype. A clone one base away is much larger, so this may be a read error. The J gene is TRBJ2-7, the V gene TRBV20-1, with 7 positions matching TRBD2. The ends lost 4 bases at V and 6 bases at J; junction bases unmatched: 12. The germline V gene encodes CDR1 DFQATT and CDR2 SNEGSKA (reference sequence). The length of the CDR3 is 14 residues. CDR3 DNA: TGCAGTGCTAAAAGGGCTAGCGGAAAGGCCGAGCAGTACTTC. Its protein product is CSAKRASGKAEQYF.